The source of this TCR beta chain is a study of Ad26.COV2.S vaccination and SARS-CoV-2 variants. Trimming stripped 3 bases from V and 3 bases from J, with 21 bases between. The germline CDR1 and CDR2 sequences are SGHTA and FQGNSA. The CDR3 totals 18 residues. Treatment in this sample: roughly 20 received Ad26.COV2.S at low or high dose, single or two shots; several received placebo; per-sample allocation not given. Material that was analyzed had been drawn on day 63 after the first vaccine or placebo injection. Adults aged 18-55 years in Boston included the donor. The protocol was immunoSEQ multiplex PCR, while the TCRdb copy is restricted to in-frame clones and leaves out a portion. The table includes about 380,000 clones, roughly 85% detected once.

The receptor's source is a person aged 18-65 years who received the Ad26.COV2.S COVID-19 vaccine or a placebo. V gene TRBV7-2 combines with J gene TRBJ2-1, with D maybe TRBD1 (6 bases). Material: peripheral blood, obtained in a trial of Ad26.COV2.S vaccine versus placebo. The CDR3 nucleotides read TGTGCCAGCAGCTTCACTTTCGACCCGACAGGCCTCTACAATGAGCAGTTCTTC. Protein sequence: CASSFTFDPTGLYNEQFF.